This T cell receptor (beta chain) is from a study of a mutant IDH1 vaccine in newly diagnosed glioma. Across the study: There were approximately 62% males and about 38% females among treated patients, whose mean age was about 40 years.

The V end lost 5 bases, the J end lost 1 base, and 8 bases lay between the germline ends. The CDR3 sequence is 12 residues long. CDR1 and CDR2 (germline): SQVTM, ANQGSEA. Clones were sequenced by immunoSEQ multiplex PCR, and TCRdb holds only the in-frame ones, with some missing. This sample has about 21,000 clones; roughly 88% occur once, and the top ten carry roughly 5.9%. As to time point: baseline, week 1 (first vaccination visit). As for treatment: pre-vaccination baseline after standard-of-care therapy. Every donor had a new WHO grade 3 or 4 astrocytoma that was IDH1-mutant, with loss of nuclear ATRX.

This specimen was PBMCs, taken from a glioma patient treated with radiotherapy, temozolomide or both. The chain joins TRBV29-1 to TRBJ2-5, with D uncertain. The clonotype comes from a middle-aged man with glioma. CDR3 amino acids: CSVSRAQETQYF. DNA of the CDR3: TGCAGCGTTAGCCGGGCCCAAGAGACCCAGTACTTC.